This record concerns one T cell receptor beta chain sequence. Its target is unknown. Other nucleotide sequences from this sample produce the same CDR3. This entry belongs to a study of shared clonotypes between healthy human individuals. Broader study findings: It was expected that sequencing depth would affect clonotype sharing among donors.

Several immunoSEQ plates held equal portions of the genomic DNA taken from each subset. Clones were sequenced by immunoSEQ multiplex PCR, and TCRdb holds only the in-frame ones, with some missing. The repertoire has fewer than 650,000 clones, 70% to 80% of them found once; the top ten carry under 15%. All of the donors resided in Nashville, Tennessee, and each was a Caucasian adult. CDR1 and CDR2 from the germline V gene are LGHNA and YSLEER. V lost 0 bases and J lost 8, with 5 bases in between. The CDR3 has 12 residues. The source is a woman aged 40 to 49 in good health. Some clones in this sample may be carry-over from other donors' samples. Material: PBMCs. J is TRBJ2-1 and V is TRBV4-3; D call uncertain. The CDR3 is CASSQDRYEQFF. The CDR3 DNA sequence: TGCGCCAGCAGCCAAGATCGGTATGAGCAGTTCTTC.